The 15 T cell receptor beta chains below were found in one sample sequenced in a study of shared clonotypes between healthy human individuals. Profiled with immunoSEQ multiplex PCR; TCRdb holds only in-frame clones, not every one. The table lists about 2.3 million clones, 80% to 95% of them singletons, with around 0.4% in the top ten. The sample was naive CD4+ T cells from PBMCs. The subset: CD45RA+ positively selected. The source of these receptors is a man between 18 and 29 years old in good health. Some clones in this sample may be carry-over from other donors' samples.

Here the CDR3 DNA reads TGTGCCAGCAGCTTTACGGAGGGGTCCTACGAGCAGTACTTC. This translates into CASSFTEGSYEQYF. The chain employs TRBV7-9 and TRBJ2-7; D is perhaps TRBD2 (6 bases). CDR1 and CDR2 (germline): SEHNR, FQNEAQ (reference sequence). V was trimmed by 3 bases and J by 1 base, leaving 10 bases between them. CDR3 length: 14 residues.

This clone was detected a few times. The chain uses TRBV7-9 and TRBJ1-1; perhaps TRBD1 as D (6 bases). There are 14 residues in the CDR3. Trimming took off 5 bases at V and 4 bases at J, with 14 bases between the two ends. CDR1 and CDR2 from the germline V gene are SEHNR and FQNEAQ (reference sequence). CDR3 sequence reads: CASSPKTGRTEAFF. Written as DNA, the CDR3 is TGTGCCAGCAGCCCTAAAACAGGGCGCACTGAAGCTTTCTTT.

The chain combines TRBV28 with TRBJ2-3; 7 bases are a match to TRBD1. This CDR3 is built from 11 residues. Germline loops: CDR1 MDHEN, CDR2 SYDVKM. V dropped 3 bases and J dropped 9; count of bases not matched to a gene: 0. This CDR3 is CASSLGQTQYF. In DNA form, the CDR3 reads TGTGCCAGCAGTTTGGGACAGACGCAGTATTTT. Filled out from reference TRBV28 and TRBJ2-3, the complete variable domain reads DVKVTQSSRYLVKRTGEKVFLECVQDMDHENMFWYRQDPGLGLRLIYFSYDVKMKEKGDIPEGYSVSREKKERFSLILESASTNQTSMYLCASSLGQTQYFGPGTRLTVL.

The V call is TRBV29-1, the J call TRBJ1-1, with 8 bases that match TRBD1. The CDR3 is 12 residues long. Germline V gene sequence: CDR1 SQVTM, CDR2 ANQGSEA. V gave up 7 bases and J gave up 10 bases; unmatched junction bases: 11. CDR3 residues: CSDTRTGMGAFF. CDR3 DNA sequence: TGCAGCGACACCCGGACAGGGATGGGAGCTTTCTTT.

The rearrangement joins TRBV9 to TRBJ1-5; TRBD1 might be the D (5 bases). V was trimmed by 4 bases and J by 0 bases, leaving 11 bases between them. In germline, CDR1 is SGDLS, CDR2 YYNGEE. The length of the CDR3 is 15 residues. CDR3 sequence (DNA): TGTGCCAGCAGCCCGTGGGGGGATAGCAATCAGCCCCAGCATTTT. Translating gives CASSPWGDSNQPQHF. Looking up the rest from reference TRBV9 and TRBJ1-5 gives the full variable domain: DSGVTQTPKHLITATGQRVTLRCSPRSGDLSVYWYQQSLDQGLQFLIQYYNGEERAKGNILERFSAQQFPDLHSELNLSSLELGDSALYFCASSPWGDSNQPQHFGDGTRLSIL.

This clone was detected only a few times. V and J are TRBV4-1 and TRBJ1-1; a possible D gene is TRBD1 (6 bases). The V end was cut by 2 bases, the J end by 1 base, with 11 bases between. From germline, CDR1 is MGHRA and CDR2 YSYEKL. This CDR3 has 15 amino acids. CDR3 region: CASSQPDRTNTEAFF. For the CDR3, the DNA is TGCGCCAGCAGCCAACCGGACAGAACGAACACTGAAGCTTTCTTT.

As regards this clone: Its ends do not fully match the called genes, so a read error is possible. The gene calls are TRBV27 and TRBJ1-2, with a tentative D call TRBD1 (6 bases). Germline CDR1 reads MNHEY; CDR2 reads SMNVEV (reference sequence). There are 16 residues in the CDR3. CDR3 DNA: TGTGCCAGCAGTTTATCTCCCGGACAGCGGCCTTATGGTTACACCTTC. It translates to CASSLSPGQRPYGYTF.

V gene TRBV5-1 combines with J gene TRBJ2-1; D might be TRBD1 (6 bases). Trimming took off 4 bases at V and 8 bases at J, with 16 bases between the two ends. CDR3 length: 14 amino acids. Germline V gene lookup returns CDR1 SGHRS and CDR2 YFSETQ. The CDR3 sequence: CASSLGQSVDEQFF. Here the CDR3 DNA reads TGCGCCAGCAGCCTCGGACAGTCGGTCGATGAGCAGTTCTTC.

The chain carries TRBV5-1 and TRBJ2-1; possibly TRBD1 for D (5 bases). Deletions cut 0 bases from V and 8 bases from J, with 15 bases between. CDR1 is SGHRS, CDR2 YFSETQ, per germline. The CDR3 has 15 amino acids. The CDR3 DNA is TGCGCCAGCAGCTTGGTGGCTCAGGGTCACCATGAGCAGTTCTTC. Its translation is CASSLVAQGHHEQFF.

This clone appeared once. The gene calls are TRBV11-1 and TRBJ2-3; D might be TRBD1 (5 bases). This CDR3 is built from 14 residues. CDR1 and CDR2 from the germline V gene are SGHAT and FQDESV (reference sequence). Trimming removed 2 bases at V and 0 bases at J, with 6 bases between. The CDR3 sequence is CASSLWGSTDTQYF. In DNA form, the CDR3 reads TGTGCCAGCAGCTTATGGGGCAGCACAGATACGCAGTATTTT.

Concerning this clone: The same CDR3 can be traced to other DNA sequences in this sample. The rearrangement uses TRBV11-3 and TRBJ2-7, with D possibly matching TRBD1 (6 bases). This CDR3 region has 13 residues. The ends were cut back, 4 bases at V and 3 bases at J, with 10 bases in the middle. Per the germline V gene, CDR1 is SGHNT and CDR2 is YENEEA. As DNA, the CDR3 is TGTGCCAGCAGCTCTGGACAGAGCTACGAGCAGTACTTC. This codes for CASSSGQSYEQYF.

The chain joins TRBV6-1 to TRBJ1-5; D unclear. V was clipped by 4 bases and J by 3 bases, with 7 bases between them. Per the germline V gene, CDR1 is MNHNS and CDR2 is SASEGT. The CDR3 loop spans 13 amino acids. Here the CDR3 reads CASSGEPNQPQHF. The CDR3 bases are TGTGCCAGCAGTGGGGAGCCCAATCAGCCCCAGCATTTT.

J is TRBJ1-2 and V is TRBV2; D gene unclear. Between the trimmed V and J ends, which lost 3 bases and 8 bases, there was a span of 10 bases. Germline V gives CDR1 SNHLY, CDR2 FYNNEI. This CDR3 spans 12 amino acids. CDR3 loop: CASSDLGRGYTF. The CDR3, as DNA: TGTGCCAGCAGTGATCTGGGTAGAGGCTACACCTTC.

A word on this clone: The same CDR3 can be traced to other DNA sequences in this sample. This chain links TRBV28 with TRBJ1-4; weak D call: TRBD1 (5 bases). This CDR3 contains 14 residues. Trimming took 6 bases from V and 8 from J, leaving 16 bases between them. CDR1 is MDHEN, CDR2 SYDVKM, per germline. This CDR3 reads CASSPRVRGEKLFF. CDR3 sequence (DNA): TGTGCCAGCAGCCCCCGGGTGAGGGGCGAAAAACTGTTTTTT.

The rearrangement uses TRBV6-5 and TRBJ1-1, with D possibly matching TRBD1 (6 bases). The CDR3 length is 11 residues. Trimming removed 6 bases from V and 7 bases from J, with 9 bases in between. Germline CDR1 and CDR2: MNHEY and SVGAGI. CDR3 in DNA: TGTGCCAGCAGGAAGACAGGTGAAGCTTTCTTT. This gives the protein CASRKTGEAFF.